These T cell receptor beta chains were read from a single sample in a study of cytotoxic CD8 clonotypes in ibrutinib-treated CLL. Data came from immunoSEQ multiplex PCR; TCRdb stores just in-frame clones and leaves some out. Counted here are 60,000 to 70,000 clones, less than 75% occurring once; the ten biggest clones make up over 12%. Source: PBMCs, taken after 12 months of ibrutinib treatment. Receptor source: a human donor with chronic lymphocytic leukemia. CDR3s include the opening cysteine and the closing phenylalanine or tryptophan. D genes are given only for firm matches. Size is stated for part of the rows, as once, few or many counts, or as a class when the clone is expanded.

cdr3_aa: CASSRLGSGRDYNEQFF
cdr3_nt: TGTGCCAGCAGCCGTCTGGGAAGCGGGAGGGACTACAATGAGCAGTTCTTC
j_call: TRBJ2-1
v_call: TRBV5-4
d_call: TRBD2
clone_size: NA

cdr3_aa: CASSLAPGEQFF
cdr3_nt: TGTGCCAGCAGTTTAGCCCCTGGGGAGCAGTTCTTC
j_call: TRBJ2-1
v_call: TRBV27
d_call: NA
clone_size: NA

cdr3_aa: CASSLGGTGLGEQFF
cdr3_nt: TGTGCCAGCAGCCTAGGTGGGACAGGGTTAGGTGAGCAGTTCTTC
j_call: TRBJ2-1
v_call: TRBV7-9
d_call: TRBD1
clone_size: few

cdr3_aa: CASSLAGKETQYF
cdr3_nt: TGCGCCAGCAGCTTAGCGGGGAAAGAGACCCAGTACTTC
j_call: TRBJ2-5
v_call: TRBV5-1
d_call: TRBD2
clone_size: NA

cdr3_aa: CASSLGSTGYEQYF
cdr3_nt: TGTGCCAGCAGCTTAGGTTCGACAGGCTACGAGCAGTACTTC
j_call: TRBJ2-7
v_call: TRBV2
d_call: NA
clone_size: NA

cdr3_aa: CASRPGTTSNGYTF
cdr3_nt: TGCGCCAGCAGACCCGGGACAACTTCTAATGGCTACACCTTC
j_call: TRBJ1-2
v_call: TRBV5-1
d_call: NA
clone_size: NA

cdr3_aa: CASSFNRLAGPDTQYF
cdr3_nt: TGTGCCAGCAGCTTTAACAGACTAGCGGGTCCAGATACGCAGTATTTT
j_call: TRBJ2-3
v_call: TRBV7-8
d_call: TRBD2
clone_size: NA

cdr3_aa: CASSLQGRGTEAFF
cdr3_nt: TGCGCCAGCAGCCTACAGGGGAGAGGCACTGAAGCTTTCTTT
j_call: TRBJ1-1
v_call: TRBV5-1
d_call: TRBD1
clone_size: NA

cdr3_aa: CASSELASGETQETQYF
cdr3_nt: TGTGCCAGCAGTGAACTGGCTAGCGGGGAGACCCAAGAGACCCAGTACTTC
j_call: TRBJ2-5
v_call: TRBV2
d_call: TRBD2
clone_size: few

cdr3_aa: CASSSARGYTF
cdr3_nt: TGTGCCAGCTCGTCGGCAAGGGGCTACACCTTC
j_call: TRBJ1-2
v_call: TRBV28
d_call: NA
clone_size: many

cdr3_aa: CASSLNRGRRDEQFF
cdr3_nt: TGTGCCAGCAGCCTCAACAGGGGGCGCAGGGATGAGCAGTTCTTC
j_call: TRBJ2-1
v_call: TRBV7-6
d_call: TRBD1
clone_size: NA

cdr3_aa: CASSEQAGNQPQHF
cdr3_nt: TGTGCCAGCAGTGAACAGGCGGGCAATCAGCCCCAGCATTTT
j_call: TRBJ1-5
v_call: TRBV6-4
d_call: NA
clone_size: NA

cdr3_aa: CASSRQVNTEAFF
cdr3_nt: TGTGCCAGCAGTCGCCAAGTTAACACTGAAGCTTTCTTT
j_call: TRBJ1-1
v_call: TRBV6-5
d_call: NA
clone_size: once

cdr3_aa: CASRGRDRVYEQYF
cdr3_nt: TGTGCCAGCAGGGGGAGGGACAGGGTTTACGAGCAGTACTTC
j_call: TRBJ2-7
v_call: TRBV21-1
d_call: NA
clone_size: NA

cdr3_aa: CASSSGEGRNQPQHF
cdr3_nt: TGCGCCAGCAGCTCCGGGGAGGGGAGAAATCAGCCCCAGCATTTT
j_call: TRBJ1-5
v_call: TRBV5-1
d_call: NA
clone_size: NA

cdr3_aa: CSVYRDSKTQYF
cdr3_nt: TGCAGCGTTTACAGGGACTCCAAGACCCAGTACTTC
j_call: TRBJ2-5
v_call: TRBV29-1
d_call: NA
clone_size: NA

cdr3_aa: CASSLGLTGTTNTGELFF
cdr3_nt: TGCGCCAGCAGCTTGGGACTGACCGGGACGACCAACACCGGGGAGCTGTTTTTT
j_call: TRBJ2-2
v_call: TRBV5-1
d_call: NA
clone_size: NA

cdr3_aa: CASSELPGDSYNEQFF
cdr3_nt: TGTGCCAGCAGTGAGCTCCCCGGAGACTCCTACAATGAGCAGTTCTTC
j_call: TRBJ2-1
v_call: TRBV6-1
d_call: NA
clone_size: NA

cdr3_aa: CASSFSGVRPDTQYF
cdr3_nt: TGTGCCAGCAGTTTTAGCGGGGTGCGTCCAGATACGCAGTATTTT
j_call: TRBJ2-3
v_call: TRBV27
d_call: TRBD2
clone_size: few

cdr3_aa: CASRKRQGFGNEQFF
cdr3_nt: TGTGCCAGCAGGAAAAGACAGGGATTCGGCAATGAGCAGTTCTTC
j_call: TRBJ2-1
v_call: TRBV6-1
d_call: TRBD1
clone_size: NA

cdr3_aa: CASSLLVGMETQYF
cdr3_nt: TGTGCCAGCTCACTGCTTGTGGGGATGGAGACCCAGTACTTC
j_call: TRBJ2-5
v_call: TRBV18
d_call: NA
clone_size: NA

cdr3_aa: CASSDPLLAGGVYEQYF
cdr3_nt: TGTGCCAGCAGTGACCCCCTACTTGCGGGAGGTGTCTACGAGCAGTACTTC
j_call: TRBJ2-7
v_call: TRBV2
d_call: TRBD2
clone_size: once

cdr3_aa: CAWGALRTQFF
cdr3_nt: TGTGCCTGGGGAGCCCTGCGGACGCAGTTCTTC
j_call: TRBJ2-1
v_call: TRBV30
d_call: NA
clone_size: NA

cdr3_aa: CASHPGVAGGAGEQFF
cdr3_nt: TGTGCCAGCCACCCCGGGGTAGCGGGGGGCGCAGGGGAGCAGTTCTTC
j_call: TRBJ2-1
v_call: TRBV5-4
d_call: TRBD2
clone_size: NA

cdr3_aa: CASSLDSGRDEQFF
cdr3_nt: TGTGCCAGCAGCTTAGATTCAGGGAGGGATGAGCAGTTCTTC
j_call: TRBJ2-1
v_call: TRBV7-2
d_call: TRBD2
clone_size: once

cdr3_aa: CASSSRSSYEQYF
cdr3_nt: TGTGCCAGCAGTTCCAGGAGCTCCTACGAGCAGTACTTC
j_call: TRBJ2-7
v_call: TRBV27
d_call: NA
clone_size: NA

cdr3_aa: CASSYSSWVTEAFF
cdr3_nt: TGTGCCAGCAGTTACTCTAGCTGGGTCACTGAAGCTTTCTTT
j_call: TRBJ1-1
v_call: TRBV6-6
d_call: NA
clone_size: NA

cdr3_aa: CASTVGTAGNTIYF
cdr3_nt: TGTGCCAGCACGGTCGGGACAGCTGGAAACACCATATATTTT
j_call: TRBJ1-3
v_call: TRBV9
d_call: TRBD1
clone_size: NA

cdr3_aa: CASSPLGGVYEQYF
cdr3_nt: TGTGCCAGCAGCCCCCTCGGGGGCGTTTACGAGCAGTACTTC
j_call: TRBJ2-7
v_call: TRBV7-2
d_call: NA
clone_size: NA

cdr3_aa: CASSGQPNTEAFF
cdr3_nt: TGTGCCAGCAGTGGGCAGCCGAACACTGAAGCTTTCTTT
j_call: TRBJ1-1
v_call: TRBV14
d_call: NA
clone_size: NA

cdr3_aa: CASSWTERLNTEAFF
cdr3_nt: TGTGCCAGCAGCTGGACAGAAAGGTTGAACACTGAAGCTTTCTTT
j_call: TRBJ1-1
v_call: TRBV5-4
d_call: NA
clone_size: once

cdr3_aa: CASTRGLNTEAFF
cdr3_nt: TGTGCCAGTACCCGGGGTCTTAACACTGAAGCTTTCTTT
j_call: TRBJ1-1
v_call: TRBV19
d_call: NA
clone_size: NA

cdr3_aa: CASRSPRGQETQYF
cdr3_nt: TGTGCAAGTCGCTCCCCAAGGGGCCAAGAGACCCAGTACTTC
j_call: TRBJ2-5
v_call: TRBV12-2
d_call: NA
clone_size: NA

cdr3_aa: CASSKTGGLNHGYTF
cdr3_nt: TGTGCCAGCAGTAAGACAGGGGGACTCAACCATGGCTACACCTTC
j_call: TRBJ1-2
v_call: TRBV6-1
d_call: TRBD1
clone_size: NA

cdr3_aa: CASSLETGTYEQYF
cdr3_nt: TGTGCCAGCAGCCTAGAGACAGGGACCTACGAGCAGTACTTC
j_call: TRBJ2-7
v_call: TRBV4-2
d_call: TRBD1
clone_size: NA

cdr3_aa: CASSWGQGRSGANVLTF
cdr3_nt: TGTGCCAGCAGCTGGGGACAGGGGAGGTCTGGGGCCAACGTCCTGACTTTC
j_call: TRBJ2-6
v_call: TRBV5-5
d_call: TRBD1
clone_size: few

cdr3_aa: CASSLIAPDTQYF
cdr3_nt: TGTGCCAGCAGTTTAATAGCACCCGATACGCAGTATTTT
j_call: TRBJ2-3
v_call: TRBV28
d_call: NA
clone_size: few